This T cell receptor (beta chain) was obtained from a study of T cell changes during pregnancy in multiple sclerosis. The data were produced by immunoSEQ multiplex PCR, yet TCRdb's version contains in-frame clones alone and is incomplete. The sample shows 95,000 to 100,000 clones, around 92% of them seen only once. The clonotype comes from a female donor with multiple sclerosis, enrolled in a pregnancy study. The sequences come from peripheral blood, collected in the second trimester of pregnancy.

The CDR3 region is CASSIDSANANEQFF. The DNA of the CDR3 is TGTGCCAGTAGTATAGATAGCGCTAATGCAAATGAGCAGTTCTTC. J is TRBJ2-1 and V is TRBV19, with a weak D call TRBD2 (5 bases). Trimming left V 0 bases short and J 7 bases short, with 13 bases between. Germline V lookup: CDR1 LNHDA, CDR2 SQIVND (reference sequence). The CDR3 length is 15 residues.